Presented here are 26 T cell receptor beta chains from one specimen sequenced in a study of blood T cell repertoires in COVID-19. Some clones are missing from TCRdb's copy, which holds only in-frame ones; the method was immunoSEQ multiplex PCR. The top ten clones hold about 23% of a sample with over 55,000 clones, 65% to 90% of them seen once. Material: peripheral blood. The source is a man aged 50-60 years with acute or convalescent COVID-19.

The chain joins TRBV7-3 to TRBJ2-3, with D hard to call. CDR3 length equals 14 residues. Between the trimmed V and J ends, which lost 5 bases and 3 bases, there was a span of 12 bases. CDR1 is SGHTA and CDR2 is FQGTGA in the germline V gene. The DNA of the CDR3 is TGTGCCAGCAGCCCTAACGCCATAACAGATACGCAGTATTTT. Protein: CASSPNAITDTQYF.

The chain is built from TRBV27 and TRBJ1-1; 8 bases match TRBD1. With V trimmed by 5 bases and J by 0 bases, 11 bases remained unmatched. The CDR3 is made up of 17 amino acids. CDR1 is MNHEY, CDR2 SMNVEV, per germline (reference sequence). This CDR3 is CASSPTGGEPMNTEAFF. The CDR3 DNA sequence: TGTGCCAGCAGTCCTACAGGGGGTGAACCGATGAACACTGAAGCTTTCTTT.

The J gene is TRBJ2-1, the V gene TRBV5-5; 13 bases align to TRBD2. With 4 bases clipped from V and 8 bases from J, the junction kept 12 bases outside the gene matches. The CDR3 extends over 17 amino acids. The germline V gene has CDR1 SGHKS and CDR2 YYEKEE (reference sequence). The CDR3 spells CASSRGYRTSGGYEQFF. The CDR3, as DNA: TGTGCCAGCAGCCGCGGGTACCGGACTAGCGGGGGTTATGAGCAGTTCTTC.

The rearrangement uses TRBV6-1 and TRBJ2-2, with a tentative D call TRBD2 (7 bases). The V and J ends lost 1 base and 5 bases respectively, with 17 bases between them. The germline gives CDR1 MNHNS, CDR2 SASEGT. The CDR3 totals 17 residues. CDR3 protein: CASSEGRRGGATGELFF. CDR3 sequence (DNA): TGTGCCAGCAGTGAAGGGCGTCGTGGGGGGGCGACCGGGGAGCTGTTTTTT.

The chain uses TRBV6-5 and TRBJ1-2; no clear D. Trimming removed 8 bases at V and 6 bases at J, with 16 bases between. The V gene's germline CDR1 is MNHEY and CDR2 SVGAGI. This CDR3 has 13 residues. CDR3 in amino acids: CASGRGRSHGYTF. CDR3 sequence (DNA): TGTGCCAGCGGCCGTGGGCGATCCCATGGCTACACCTTC.

CDR3 bases: TGCGCCAGCAGCAGGACAGGGATCACTGAAGCTTTCTTT. Protein sequence: CASSRTGITEAFF. The chain employs TRBV5-1 and TRBJ1-1, with 8 bases that match TRBD1. CDR1 is SGHRS and CDR2 is YFSETQ in the germline V gene. Trimming took 4 bases from V and 4 from J; bases not matched to a gene: 3. This CDR3 has 13 residues.

As DNA, the CDR3 is TGTGCCAGCTCACCCGCAGGGGGGAAAAATCAGCCCCAGCATTTT. This codes for CASSPAGGKNQPQHF. The rearrangement uses TRBV18 and TRBJ1-5; TRBD1 agrees at 7 bases. The CDR3 is made up of 15 amino acids. Germline CDR1 and CDR2: KGHSH and LQKENI. V was clipped by 3 bases and J by 4 bases; unmatched bases: 6.

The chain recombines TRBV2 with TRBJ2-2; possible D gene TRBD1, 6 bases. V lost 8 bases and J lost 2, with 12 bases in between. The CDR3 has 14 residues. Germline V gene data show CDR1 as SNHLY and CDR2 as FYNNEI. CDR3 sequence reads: CASGNRDNTGELFF. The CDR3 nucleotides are TGTGCCAGCGGGAACAGGGACAACACCGGGGAGCTGTTTTTT.

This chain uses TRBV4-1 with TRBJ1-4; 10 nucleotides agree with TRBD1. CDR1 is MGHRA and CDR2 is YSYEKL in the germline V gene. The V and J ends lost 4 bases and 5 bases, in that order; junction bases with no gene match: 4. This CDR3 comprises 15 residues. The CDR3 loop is CASSRLGQGNEKLFF. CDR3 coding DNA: TGCGCCAGCAGCCGGTTGGGACAGGGGAATGAAAAACTGTTTTTT.

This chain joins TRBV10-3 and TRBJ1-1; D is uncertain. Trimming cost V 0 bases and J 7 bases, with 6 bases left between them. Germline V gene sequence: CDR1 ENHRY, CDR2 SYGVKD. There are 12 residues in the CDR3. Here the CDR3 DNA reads TGTGCCATCAGTGAGTCCGGAGATGAAGCTTTCTTT. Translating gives CAISESGDEAFF.

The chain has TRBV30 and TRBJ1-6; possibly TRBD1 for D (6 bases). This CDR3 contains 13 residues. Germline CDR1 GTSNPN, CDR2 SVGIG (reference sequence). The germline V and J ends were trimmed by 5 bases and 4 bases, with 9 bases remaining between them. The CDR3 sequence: CAWGTLYNSPLHF. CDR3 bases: TGTGCCTGGGGGACACTATATAATTCACCCCTCCACTTT.

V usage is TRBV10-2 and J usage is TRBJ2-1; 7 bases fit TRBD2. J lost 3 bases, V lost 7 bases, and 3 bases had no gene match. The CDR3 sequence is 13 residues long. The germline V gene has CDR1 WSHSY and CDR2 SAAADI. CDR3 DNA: TGCGCCAGCACGACTAGCTTCTACAATGAGCAGTTCTTC. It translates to CASTTSFYNEQFF.

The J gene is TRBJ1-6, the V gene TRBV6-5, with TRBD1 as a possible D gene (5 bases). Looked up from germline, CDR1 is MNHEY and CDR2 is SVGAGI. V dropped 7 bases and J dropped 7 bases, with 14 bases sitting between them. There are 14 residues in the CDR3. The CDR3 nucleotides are TGTGCCAGCAAACAAGGACAAGCGAATTCACCCCTCCACTTT. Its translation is CASKQGQANSPLHF.

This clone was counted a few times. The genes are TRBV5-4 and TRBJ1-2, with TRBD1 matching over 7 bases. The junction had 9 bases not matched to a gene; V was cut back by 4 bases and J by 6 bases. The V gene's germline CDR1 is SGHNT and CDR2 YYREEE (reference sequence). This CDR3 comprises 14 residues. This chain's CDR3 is CASSPQTGTHGYTF. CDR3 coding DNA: TGTGCCAGCAGCCCGCAGACAGGGACCCATGGCTACACCTTC.

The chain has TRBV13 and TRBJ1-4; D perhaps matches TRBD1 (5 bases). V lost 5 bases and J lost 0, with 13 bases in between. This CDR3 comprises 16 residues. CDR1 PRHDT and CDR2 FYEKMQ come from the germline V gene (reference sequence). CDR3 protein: CASSITKQATNEKLFF. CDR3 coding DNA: TGTGCCAGCAGCATTACAAAACAGGCAACTAATGAAAAACTGTTTTTT.

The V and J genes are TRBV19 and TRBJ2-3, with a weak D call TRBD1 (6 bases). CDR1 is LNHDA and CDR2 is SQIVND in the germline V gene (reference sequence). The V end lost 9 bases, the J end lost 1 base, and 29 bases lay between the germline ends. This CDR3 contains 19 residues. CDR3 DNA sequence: TGTGCCAGACAAGAAGAACGGTCGGGACACTCGGGGTGCACAGATACGCAGTATTTT. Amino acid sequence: CARQEERSGHSGCTDTQYF.

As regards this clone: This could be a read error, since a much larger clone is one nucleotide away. This CDR3 is CTSSVAQNTEAFF. CDR3 nucleotides: TGTACCAGCAGCGTAGCCCAGAACACTGAAGCTTTCTTT. The chain couples TRBV9 to TRBJ1-1; D unresolved. CDR3 size: 13 residues. Germline V gene lookup returns CDR1 SGDLS and CDR2 YYNGEE.

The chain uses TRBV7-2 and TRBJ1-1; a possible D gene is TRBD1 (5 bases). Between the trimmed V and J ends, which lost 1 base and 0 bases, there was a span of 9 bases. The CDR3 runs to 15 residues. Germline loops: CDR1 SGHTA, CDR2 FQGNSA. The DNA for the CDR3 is TGTGCCAGCAGCTTAGAACAGGCGATGAACACTGAAGCTTTCTTT. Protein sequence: CASSLEQAMNTEAFF. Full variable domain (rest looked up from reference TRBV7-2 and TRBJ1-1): GAGVSQSPSNKVTEKGKDVELRCDPISGHTALYWYRQSLGQGLEFLIYFQGNSAPDKSGLPSDRFSAERTGGSVSTLTIQRTQQEDSAVYLCASSLEQAMNTEAFFGQGTRLTVV.

The CDR3 DNA reads TGTGCCAGCAGCCAAGCAGCGGGGGGCCAGTGGGAGACCCAGTACTTC. Amino acid sequence: CASSQAAGGQWETQYF. The chain has TRBV14 and TRBJ2-5; 9 positions match TRBD2. V trimming: 1 base; J trimming: 5 bases; junction bases outside the gene matches: 8. The CDR3 is made up of 16 amino acids. The germline gives CDR1 SGHDN, CDR2 FVKESK.

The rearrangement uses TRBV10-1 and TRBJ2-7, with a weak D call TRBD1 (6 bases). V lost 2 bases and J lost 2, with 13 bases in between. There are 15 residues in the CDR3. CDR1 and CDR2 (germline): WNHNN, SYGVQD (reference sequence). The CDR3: CASSENRETPYEQYF. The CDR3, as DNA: TGCGCCAGCAGTGAGAACAGGGAAACCCCCTACGAGCAGTACTTC.

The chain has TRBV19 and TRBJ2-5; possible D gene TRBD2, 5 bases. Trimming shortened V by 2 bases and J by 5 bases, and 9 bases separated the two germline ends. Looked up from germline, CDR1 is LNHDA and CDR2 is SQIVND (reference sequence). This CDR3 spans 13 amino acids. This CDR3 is CASSISSGETQYF. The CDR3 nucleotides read TGTGCCAGTAGTATATCGTCGGGGGAGACCCAGTACTTC.

The CDR3 nucleotides are TGTGCCAGCAGCTTAGACCCCAATCATAATTCACCCCTCCACTTT. The encoded protein is CASSLDPNHNSPLHF. The J gene is TRBJ1-6, the V gene TRBV11-2; D not resolved. The CDR3 totals 15 residues. CDR1 and CDR2 from the germline V gene are SGHAT and FQNNGV. The V end lost 0 bases, the J end lost 5 bases, and 8 bases lay between the germline ends.

CDR3 bases: TGTGCCAGCAGCGATCTGGACAGCCCTGAAGCTTTCTTT. Translated, it gives CASSDLDSPEAFF. The genes are TRBV7-9 and TRBJ1-1; D may be TRBD1 (6 bases). Looked up from germline, CDR1 is SEHNR and CDR2 is FQNEAQ (reference sequence). The CDR3 runs 13 residues. V lost 5 bases and J 6 bases, leaving 13 bases between the germline ends.

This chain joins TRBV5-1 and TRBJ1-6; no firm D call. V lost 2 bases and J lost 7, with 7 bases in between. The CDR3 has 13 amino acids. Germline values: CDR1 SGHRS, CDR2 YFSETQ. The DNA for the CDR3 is TGCGCCAGCAGCTTCGAGCCGAATTCACCCCTCCACTTT. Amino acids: CASSFEPNSPLHF. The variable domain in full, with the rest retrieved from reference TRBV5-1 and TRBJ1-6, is KAGVTQTPRYLIKTRGQQVTLSCSPISGHRSVSWYQQTPGQGLQFLFEYFSETQRNKGNFPGRFSGRQFSNSRSEMNVSTLELGDSALYLCASSFEPNSPLHFGNGTRLTVT.

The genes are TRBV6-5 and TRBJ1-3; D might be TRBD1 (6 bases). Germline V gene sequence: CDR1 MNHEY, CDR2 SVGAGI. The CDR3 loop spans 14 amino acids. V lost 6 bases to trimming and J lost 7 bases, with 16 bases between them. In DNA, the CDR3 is TGTGCCAGCAGCCCAATCAGGGGCGGTAACACCATATATTTT. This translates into CASSPIRGGNTIYF.

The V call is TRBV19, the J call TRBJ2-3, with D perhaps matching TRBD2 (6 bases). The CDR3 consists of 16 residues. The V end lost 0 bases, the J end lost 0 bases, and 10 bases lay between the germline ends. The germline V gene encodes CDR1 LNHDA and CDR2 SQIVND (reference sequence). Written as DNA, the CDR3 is TGTGCCAGTAGTATAGATATCGGGACTAGCACAGATACGCAGTATTTT. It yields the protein CASSIDIGTSTDTQYF. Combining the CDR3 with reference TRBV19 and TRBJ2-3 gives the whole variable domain DGGITQSPKYLFRKEGQNVTLSCEQNLNHDAMYWYRQDPGQGLRLIYYSQIVNDFQKGDIAEGYSVSREKKESFPLTVTSAQKNPTAFYLCASSIDIGTSTDTQYFGPGTRLTVL.